This T cell receptor beta chain emerged from a study of regulatory T cells in long-lasting Graves disease. Libraries of TCR beta came from iRepertoire HTBI primers plus Arm-PCR of CDR3 regions. TCRdb reprocessed the multiplex PCR reads with MiXCR, giving one entry per CDR3 protein. The sample contains approximately 470,000 distinct CDR3 sequences, about a sixth of which appear only once. Described time point: newly diagnosed GD, antithyroid drugs for less than 3 months. Extracted RNA from PBMCs served as the source of the TCR library. These data were likewise used in another study, on T cells in Graves' hyperthyroidism and ophthalmopathy. In that study: A first-round RT-PCR of the TCR CDR3 used the HTBI primer set.

The receptor was isolated from a man in his forties or fifties with Graves disease. This sample comprised peripheral blood mononuclear cells (PBMCs), obtained at new diagnosis, from a patient treated with antithyroid drugs.

DNA of the CDR3: TGTGCCATCAGGACCGGGACGGGACAGCCCCAGCATTTT. It is translated as CAIRTGTGQPQHF. The V and J genes are TRBV3-1 and TRBJ1-5, with D maybe TRBD1 (5 bases). Germline V gene sequence: CDR1 LGHDT, CDR2 YNNKEL (reference sequence). The CDR3 extends over 13 amino acids. The V and J ends lost 10 bases and 7 bases respectively, with 17 bases between them.